A single sample is the source of the 12 T cell receptor beta chains below, sequenced in a study of long-term antiretroviral therapy in people with HIV. It was version v3.0 of the immunoSEQ assay that was run at survey level. Clones were read by immunoSEQ multiplex PCR, and TCRdb kept only the in-frame ones, dropping some. This sample has 20,000 to 25,000 clones, with around 85% found just once. The sequenced sample was unsorted PBMCs, obtained 1.6 years after starting antiretroviral therapy. Source of these receptors: a man aged 35-49 years with HIV.

The rearrangement uses TRBV6-6 and TRBJ2-1; 10 bases line up with TRBD2. Trimming at V came to 0 bases and at J to 8 bases, leaving 4 bases not matched to a gene. CDR1 is MNHNY, CDR2 SVGAGI, per germline (reference sequence). This CDR3 is 15 amino acids long. The CDR3 spells CASSYSTSGRDEQFF. In DNA, the CDR3 is TGTGCCAGCAGTTACTCGACAAGCGGGAGGGATGAGCAGTTCTTC.

Only a few counts were recorded for this clone. The J gene is TRBJ2-7, the V gene TRBV19; 11 nucleotides match TRBD2. V trimming: 3 bases; J trimming: 3 bases; junction bases outside the gene matches: 4. This CDR3 is built from 15 residues. From germline, CDR1 is LNHDA and CDR2 SQIVND (reference sequence). CDR3 residues: CASSIGTSGIYEQYF. As DNA, the CDR3 is TGTGCCAGTAGTATCGGGACTAGCGGAATCTACGAGCAGTACTTC.

This clone was detected once. The V call is TRBV21-1, the J call TRBJ1-2. TRBV21-1 is a documented pseudogene. This CDR3 is 12 amino acids long. The CDR3 sequence: CASSNSYYGYTF. CDR3 bases: TGTGCCAGCAGCAACAGCTACTATGGCTACACCTTC.

V is TRBV6-6 and J is TRBJ1-1; D gene ambiguous. The germline gives CDR1 MNHNY, CDR2 SVGAGI (reference sequence). Between the trimmed V and J ends, which lost 0 bases and 0 bases, there was a span of 8 bases. This CDR3 spans 15 amino acids. The CDR3 DNA reads TGTGCCAGCAGTTACTCTGGAATCATGAACACTGAAGCTTTCTTT. This translates into CASSYSGIMNTEAFF.

The chain couples TRBV11-3 to TRBJ2-2, with a tentative D call TRBD1 (6 bases). Trimming cost V 5 bases and J 0 bases, with 10 bases left between them. Germline CDR1 is SGHNT and CDR2 is YENEEA. This CDR3 has 15 residues. The CDR3 nucleotides read TGTGCCAGCAGCCCAGGACAGTCGAACACCGGGGAGCTGTTTTTT. Translation gives CASSPGQSNTGELFF.

This chain connects TRBV19 to TRBJ2-2; D remains ambiguous. The germline CDR1 and CDR2 sequences are LNHDA and SQIVND (reference sequence). V gave up 8 bases and J gave up 3 bases, with 16 bases separating them. The CDR3 is made up of 15 amino acids. CDR3 nucleotides: TGTGCCAGTTGTCCCAATTTGGTGGACACCGGGGAGCTGTTTTTT. The encoded protein is CASCPNLVDTGELFF.

This chain uses TRBV7-6 with TRBJ2-1; 10 bases are shared with TRBD2. J lost 3 bases, V lost 5 bases, and 7 bases had no gene match. The CDR3 totals 16 residues. The germline gives CDR1 SGHVS, CDR2 FNYEAQ. The CDR3 DNA sequence: TGTGCCAGCAGCCCTAGCGGGAGAAAAGGCTACAATGAGCAGTTCTTC. This codes for CASSPSGRKGYNEQFF.

This chain uses TRBV7-3 with TRBJ2-4, with 10 bases matching TRBD1. V lost 0 bases and J lost 1; bases outside the gene matches: 6. CDR3 length: 18 residues. Germline V lookup: CDR1 SGHTA, CDR2 FQGTGA. Here the CDR3 reads CASSLTFGTGVAKNIQYF. CDR3 nucleotides: TGTGCCAGCAGCTTAACATTCGGGACAGGGGTTGCCAAAAACATTCAGTACTTC.

The V gene is TRBV11-3, the J gene TRBJ2-1; 11 nucleotides match TRBD2. The CDR3 has 16 amino acids. Trimming at V came to 1 base and at J to 5 bases, leaving 4 bases not matched to a gene. Germline CDR1 and CDR2: SGHNT and YENEEA. The CDR3 sequence: CASSLGGLAEDNEQFF. CDR3 nucleotide sequence: TGTGCCAGCAGCTTAGGGGGACTAGCGGAGGACAATGAGCAGTTCTTC.

CDR3 sequence: CASSRTSGRVNEQFF. The CDR3 nucleotides are TGTGCCAGCAGCCGGACTAGCGGGAGGGTCAATGAGCAGTTCTTC. The V gene is TRBV6-5, the J gene TRBJ2-1, with 15 nucleotides matching TRBD2. This CDR3 region has 15 residues. CDR1 is MNHEY and CDR2 is SVGAGI in the germline V gene. V trimming: 6 bases; J trimming: 6 bases; junction bases outside the gene matches: 3.

The chain carries TRBV5-6 and TRBJ2-6; a possible D gene is TRBD1 (5 bases). Trimming left V 0 bases short and J 1 base short, with 5 bases between. CDR1 and CDR2 (germline): SGHDT, YYEEEE. CDR3 length equals 15 residues. The CDR3 DNA follows: TGTGCCAGCAGCTTGGCAGGGTCTGGGGCCAACGTCCTGACTTTC. Translated: CASSLAGSGANVLTF.

The V call is TRBV4-1, the J call TRBJ1-6; no clear D. The CDR3 runs to 16 residues. V was trimmed by 0 bases and J by 7 bases, leaving 13 bases between them. CDR1 is MGHRA and CDR2 is YSYEKL in the germline V gene. In DNA, the CDR3 is TGCGCCAGCAGCCAAGAGGCGACCCGTGAGAATTCACCCCTCCACTTT. Its protein product is CASSQEATRENSPLHF.